What follows describes a single T cell receptor beta chain. This receptor's antigen is unknown. No base quality information exists; no much larger clone differs at one position. This entry belongs to a study of blood T cell repertoires in COVID-19 (dated by TCRdb to the early 2020s). Looking at the study overall: Samples from collaborators originated in the United States, Italy and Spain and spanned both the acute and convalescent phases of COVID-19. A de-identified subject ID, COVID-19 status, age in years and sex were almost always included in the sample metadata. The prospective study material was composed of cDNA or gDNA derived from T cells, B-cell-depleted T cells, or PBMCs. Deeply sampled blood TCRbeta repertoires from subjects exposed to, actively infected with, or recovered from COVID-19 were included in the dataset. Where available, HLA class I and class II types were obtained from metadata supplied by the sample provider rather than from assay-based typing. Samples were obtained from the ongoing ImmuneRACE study (first 160 participants) and from some 1,300 subjects provided by 6 global collaborators. A freely available public database, intended as a resource for researchers studying the immune response to SARS-CoV-2, is where the repertoires were released.

The collaborating institutions used their own protocols to collect whole blood in K2EDTA tubes. For TCRbeta analysis, collaborators shipped samples in one of three forms: frozen whole blood, isolated PBMCs, or DNA extracted from either of those sample types. Broader findings and caveats from the paper: How much clinical and demographic metadata was included differed by source and by participant, and the metadata was provided uncurated.

TCRbeta CDR3 regions were amplified from genomic DNA by means of the immunoSEQ Assay, a bias-controlled multiplex PCR. The authors processed their data as follows. The number of nucleated cells in each sample was estimated by amplification of reference gene primers within the assay. Sequence reads were collapsed and filtered to measure the absolute abundance of every unique TCRbeta CDR3 rearrangement. Productive Simpson clonality was computed per sample as the square root of Simpson's diversity index over productive rearrangements. TCRdb took over this immuneACCESS table, retaining in-frame rearrangements with V and J assigned. Such tables are incomplete; in checked studies, under half of the missing clones stem from an unresolved V gene, and the remainder is unexplained. V and J calls and clone size come straight from that table; D and trimming were deduced from the DNA. The sample yields 340,000 or so clones; about nine tenths were counted once. 1% of the sample belongs to the ten largest clones.

V is pruned by 3 bases and J by 6 bases, leaving 8 bases of the junction without a gene match. Via the germline V gene, CDR1 is SGDLS and CDR2 YYNGEE. The cysteine opens and the phenylalanine closes a CDR3 of 15 amino acids. The read is trimmed to its CDR3 DNA, 45 bases read in frame from base 1. The sequencing input was peripheral blood. This receptor was obtained from a man aged 45-65 years with active or convalescent COVID-19. The chain is assembled from TRBV9 and TRBJ1-2; TRBD1 fits 10 bases in the junction. The CDR3 has the sequence CASSGTGTGADGYTF. The DNA is as follows: TGTGCCAGCAGCGGGACCGGGACAGGGGCGGATGGCTACACCTTC.